These 14 T cell receptor beta chains came from one sample sequenced in a study of spatial heterogeneity in lung cancer. MiXCR, applied by TCRdb to the 5' RACE reads, yields one record per CDR3 protein. The sample lists 20,000 to 25,000 distinct CDR3 sequences, 8.8% occurring once. These receptors' targets are unknown. Study observations and caveats: Counts that tracked tumor mutation counts were those of expanded intratumoral alpha and beta TCRs.

The time point here: sample taken at primary tumor resection. The input for sequencing was lung tumor tissue, taken at surgery. The receptors shown here come from a male donor with early-stage non-small cell lung cancer.

This clonotype was counted many times. The V gene is TRBV5-1, the J gene TRBJ1-2, with D uncertain. There are 15 residues in the CDR3. The germline gives CDR1 SGHRS, CDR2 YFSETQ. Between the trimmed V and J ends, which lost 0 bases and 2 bases, there was a span of 11 bases. The CDR3 coding sequence is TGCGCCAGCAGCTTGGGAACAGAAGCAAACTATGGCTACACCTTC. Translated: CASSLGTEANYGYTF. The full variable domain, in which reference TRBV5-1 and TRBJ1-2 provide the parts outside the CDR3, is KAGVTQTPRYLIKTRGQQVTLSCSPISGHRSVSWYQQTPGQGLQFLFEYFSETQRNKGNFPGRFSGRQFSNSRSEMNVSTLELGDSALYLCASSLGTEANYGYTFGSGTRLTVV.

This clonotype has ten or more counts. The chain has TRBV7-9 and TRBJ2-3; D uncertain. V gave up 2 bases and J gave up 9 bases, with 3 bases separating them. This CDR3 spans 10 amino acids. CDR1 and CDR2 from the germline V gene are SEHNR and FQNEAQ (reference sequence). For the CDR3, the DNA is TGTGCCAGCAGCTTAATAACGCAGTATTTT. Protein: CASSLITQYF.

CDR3 sequence (DNA): TGCGCCAGCAGCCACCAGTCTGGAGGGAACTACAATGAGCAGTTCTTC. Its protein product is CASSHQSGGNYNEQFF. The V gene is TRBV5-1, the J gene TRBJ2-1; TRBD2 is a possible D gene (6 bases). Germline V gene lookup returns CDR1 SGHRS and CDR2 YFSETQ. Trimming removed 4 bases from V and 3 bases from J, with 17 bases in between. The CDR3 extends over 16 amino acids.

This clonotype has ten or more counts. The chain recombines TRBV27 with TRBJ1-6; TRBD1 might be the D (6 bases). In germline, CDR1 is MNHEY, CDR2 SMNVEV (reference sequence). The V and J ends lost 7 bases and 13 bases respectively, with 11 bases between them. The CDR3 sequence is 11 residues long. The DNA of the CDR3 is TGTGCCAGCAAGGGGGATGGGCCCCTCCACTTT. This translates into CASKGDGPLHF.

This clonotype was seen ten or more times. The chain combines TRBV10-3 with TRBJ2-7, with D possibly being TRBD1 (6 bases). Trimming cost V 4 bases and J 2 bases, with 18 bases left between them. CDR1 is ENHRY, CDR2 SYGVKD, per germline. This CDR3 has 16 residues. The CDR3 DNA sequence: TGTGCCATCAGTGCCTCGCCGGGACAAGGGCCCTACGAGCAGTACTTC. This codes for CAISASPGQGPYEQYF.

This clonotype has at least ten counts. The chain has TRBV5-1 and TRBJ1-5; TRBD1 agrees at 7 bases. CDR3 length: 14 residues. Germline CDR1 SGHRS, CDR2 YFSETQ. J was trimmed by 1 base and V by 4 bases; bases with no gene match: 2. The CDR3 is CASSLTGSNQPQHF. The CDR3 coding sequence is TGCGCCAGCAGCCTGACAGGGAGCAATCAGCCCCAGCATTTT.

At least ten counts were recorded for this clonotype. In DNA, the CDR3 is TGTGCCAGCAGCCCGGTAGCGGGGGCCCGGGGGTTCTTC. It yields the protein CASSPVAGARGFF. The V call is TRBV27, the J call TRBJ2-1; 9 bases agree with TRBD2. This CDR3 contains 13 residues. The ends lost 6 bases at V and 15 bases at J; junction bases unmatched: 12. The germline gives CDR1 MNHEY, CDR2 SMNVEV (reference sequence).

This clonotype was recorded at least ten times. V usage is TRBV28 and J usage is TRBJ2-2; D is possibly TRBD1 or TRBD2 (5 bases each). The germline V and J ends were trimmed by 3 bases and 6 bases, with 11 bases remaining between them. Per germline, CDR1 MDHEN and CDR2 SYDVKM. The CDR3 has 14 amino acids. The CDR3: CASSFVGEAGELFF. CDR3 bases: TGTGCCAGCAGTTTTGTGGGGGAAGCCGGGGAGCTGTTTTTT.

This clonotype came up many times. This chain uses TRBV10-3 with TRBJ2-7, with TRBD2 matching over 7 bases. Germline V lookup: CDR1 ENHRY, CDR2 SYGVKD. The CDR3 is 14 residues long. After removal of 2 bases from V and 2 bases from J, the junction contained 3 bases not matched to a gene. This CDR3 is CAISEPSGAYEQYF. In nucleotides, the CDR3 is TGTGCCATCAGTGAGCCCAGCGGGGCCTACGAGCAGTACTTC.

This clonotype was observed many times. The gene calls are TRBV9 and TRBJ1-6, with D maybe TRBD1 (5 bases). V lost 0 bases and J lost 8, with 18 bases in between. The CDR3 totals 17 residues. Germline V CDR1 and CDR2: SGDLS, YYNGEE. For the CDR3, the DNA is TGTGCCAGCAGCGTAGGAGCGACGCGGGGCGTCTATTCACCCCTCCACTTT. This encodes CASSVGATRGVYSPLHF.

Many counts were recorded for this clonotype. The chain combines TRBV28 with TRBJ2-5, with 7 bases lining up with TRBD1. The CDR3 sequence is 14 residues long. From germline, CDR1 is MDHEN and CDR2 SYDVKM. After removal of 5 bases from V and 4 bases from J, the junction contained 7 bases not matched to a gene. Here the CDR3 reads CASSPVTGLETQYF. The CDR3 DNA follows: TGTGCCAGCAGTCCCGTGACAGGGCTAGAGACCCAGTACTTC.

This clonotype was detected many times. This sequence joins TRBV6-6 and TRBJ1-1, with a tentative D call TRBD1 (5 bases). Trimming took 5 bases from V and 3 from J, leaving 13 bases between them. The germline CDR1 and CDR2 sequences are MNHNY and SVGAGI (reference sequence). CDR3 size: 14 residues. CDR3 nucleotides: TGTGCCAGCAGTGCCCAGGGTTCGCACACTGAAGCTTTCTTT. Its protein is CASSAQGSHTEAFF.

This clonotype was picked up many times. The rearrangement joins TRBV6-5 to TRBJ1-5; TRBD1 is a possible D gene (6 bases). The CDR3 consists of 16 residues. Germline assignment: CDR1 MNHEY and CDR2 SVGAGI. Trimming shortened V by 5 bases and J by 4 bases, and 18 bases separated the two germline ends. This CDR3 is CASSQGYDRLNQPQHF. The CDR3 DNA sequence: TGTGCCAGCAGTCAAGGATACGACAGGTTGAATCAGCCCCAGCATTTT.

The CDR3 is CASSWGPQETQYF. The CDR3 nucleotides read TGTGCCAGCAGCTGGGGTCCACAAGAGACCCAGTACTTC. J is TRBJ2-5 and V is TRBV5-4; D not resolved. Trimming took off 3 bases at V and 2 bases at J, with 8 bases between the two ends. Germline V lookup: CDR1 SGHNT, CDR2 YYREEE (reference sequence). The CDR3 loop spans 13 amino acids.